This section outlines one T cell receptor beta chain sequence together with its context. Participants, about 18 to 90 years old, spanned approximately 25 US areas. The CDR3 extends over 13 amino acids. Germline V lookup: CDR1 SEHNR, CDR2 FQNEAQ (reference sequence). J lost 6 bases, V lost 5 bases, and 3 bases had no gene match. The sample belongs to a study of blood T cell repertoires in COVID-19. Overall study: Samples taken during acute and convalescent COVID-19 were collected in the United States, Italy and Spain. Sample material is recorded as cDNA or gDNA derived from T cells, B-cell-depleted T cells, or PBMCs.

Authors' processing steps: Amplification with reference gene primers provided the estimates of nucleated cell counts. The assay was immunoSEQ multiplex PCR, and TCRdb's table has in-frame clones only and misses some. D and trimming come from the DNA, and the V and J calls and clone size come from that table. The table lists around 170,000 clones, around 88% of them singletons. This clonotype was sampled from a woman aged 25-40 years who had recovered from COVID-19. The chain employs TRBV7-9 and TRBJ2-2, with TRBD1 identical over 7 bases. Material: PBMCs or T cells enriched from blood (not recorded which). This chain's CDR3 is CASSTGTAGELFF. For the CDR3, the DNA is TGTGCCAGCAGCACCGGGACAGCCGGGGAGCTGTTTTTT. Full variable domain (rest looked up from reference TRBV7-9 and TRBJ2-2): DTGVSQNPRHKITKRGQNVTFRCDPISEHNRLYWYRQTLGQGPEFLTYFQNEAQLEKSRLLSDRFSAERPKGSFSTLEIQRTEQGDSAMYLCASSTGTAGELFFGEGSRLTVL.